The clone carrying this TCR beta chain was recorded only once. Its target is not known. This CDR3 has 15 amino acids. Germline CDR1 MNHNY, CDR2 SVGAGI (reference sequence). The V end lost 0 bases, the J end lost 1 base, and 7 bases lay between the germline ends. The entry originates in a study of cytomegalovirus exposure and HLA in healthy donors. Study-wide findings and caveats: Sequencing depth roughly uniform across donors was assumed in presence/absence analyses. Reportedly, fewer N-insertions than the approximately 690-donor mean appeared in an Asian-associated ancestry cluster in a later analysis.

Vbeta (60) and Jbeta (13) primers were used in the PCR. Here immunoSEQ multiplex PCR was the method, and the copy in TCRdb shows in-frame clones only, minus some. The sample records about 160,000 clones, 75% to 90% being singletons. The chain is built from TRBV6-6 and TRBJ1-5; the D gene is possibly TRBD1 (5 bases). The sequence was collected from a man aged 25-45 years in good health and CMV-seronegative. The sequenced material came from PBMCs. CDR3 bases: TGTGCCAGCAGTTACTCGGGGCCAAGCAATCAGCCCCAGCATTTT. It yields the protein CASSYSGPSNQPQHF.